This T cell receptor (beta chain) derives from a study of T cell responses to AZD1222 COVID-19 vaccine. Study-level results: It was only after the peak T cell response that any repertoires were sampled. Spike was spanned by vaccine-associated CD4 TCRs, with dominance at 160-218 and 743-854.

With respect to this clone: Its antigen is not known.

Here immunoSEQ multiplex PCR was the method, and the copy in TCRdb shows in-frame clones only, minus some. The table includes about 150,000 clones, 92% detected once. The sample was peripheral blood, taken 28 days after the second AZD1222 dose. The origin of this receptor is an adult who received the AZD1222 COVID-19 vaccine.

The chain's CDR3 is CASSVEGVQFF. The CDR3 DNA reads TGTGCCAGCAGCGTAGAAGGCGTGCAGTTCTTC. V is TRBV9 and J is TRBJ2-1; D ambiguous. Per germline, CDR1 SGDLS and CDR2 YYNGEE. Trimming removed 0 bases from V and 12 bases from J, with 7 bases in between. This CDR3 is built from 11 residues.